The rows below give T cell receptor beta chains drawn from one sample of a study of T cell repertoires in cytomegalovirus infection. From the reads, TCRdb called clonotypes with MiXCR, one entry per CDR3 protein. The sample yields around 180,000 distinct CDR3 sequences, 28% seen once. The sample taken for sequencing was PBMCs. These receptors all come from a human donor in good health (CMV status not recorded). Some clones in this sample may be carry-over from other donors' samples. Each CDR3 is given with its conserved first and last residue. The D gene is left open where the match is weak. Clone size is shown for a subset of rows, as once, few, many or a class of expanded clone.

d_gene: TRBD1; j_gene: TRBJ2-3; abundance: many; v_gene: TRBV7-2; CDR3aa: CASSPSRATGDWDTQYF; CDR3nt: TGTGCCAGCAGCCCGTCTAGAGCGACAGGGGATTGGGATACGCAGTATTTT
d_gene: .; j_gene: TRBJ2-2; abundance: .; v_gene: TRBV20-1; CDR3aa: CSASPRGRELTGELFF; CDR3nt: TGCAGTGCTTCACCTCGGGGCCGAGAGTTAACCGGGGAGCTGTTTTTT
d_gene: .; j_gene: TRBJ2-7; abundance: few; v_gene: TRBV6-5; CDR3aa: CASRDNRDYEQYF; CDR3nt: TGTGCCAGCCGCGACAACAGGGACTACGAGCAGTACTTC
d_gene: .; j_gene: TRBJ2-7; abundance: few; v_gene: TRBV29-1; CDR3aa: CSVSGPYEQYF; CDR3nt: TGCAGCGTTTCCGGCCCTTACGAGCAGTACTTC
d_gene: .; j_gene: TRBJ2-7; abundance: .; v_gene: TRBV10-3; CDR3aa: CAISQGGAGYEQYF; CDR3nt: TGTGCCATCAGTCAGGGCGGGGCTGGGTACGAGCAGTACTTC
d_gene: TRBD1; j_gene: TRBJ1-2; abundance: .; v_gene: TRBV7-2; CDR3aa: CASSLRTGGEDGYTF; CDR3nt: TGTGCCAGCAGCTTACGGACAGGGGGCGAGGATGGCTACACCTTC
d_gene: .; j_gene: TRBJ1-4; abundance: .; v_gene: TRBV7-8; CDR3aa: CASRPRGGANEKLFF; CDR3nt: TGTGCCAGCAGACCTCGGGGAGGGGCTAATGAAAAACTGTTTTTT
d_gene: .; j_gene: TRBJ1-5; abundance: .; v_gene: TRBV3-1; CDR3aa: CASSQDGGQDQPQHF; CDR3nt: TGTGCCAGCAGCCAAGATGGGGGGCAGGATCAGCCCCAGCATTTT
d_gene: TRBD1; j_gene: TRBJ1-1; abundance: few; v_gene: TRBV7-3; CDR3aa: CASSKSRGQDTEAFF; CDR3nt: TGTGCCAGCAGCAAGTCCAGGGGGCAGGATACTGAAGCTTTCTTT
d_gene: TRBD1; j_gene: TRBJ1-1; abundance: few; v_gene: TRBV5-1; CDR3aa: CASSPGDRPEAFF; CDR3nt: TGCGCCAGCAGCCCGGGGGACAGACCTGAAGCTTTCTTT
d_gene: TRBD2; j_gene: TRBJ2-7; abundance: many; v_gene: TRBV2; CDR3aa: CASSDATSGGYEQYF; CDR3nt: TGTGCCAGCAGTGATGCGACTAGCGGGGGTTACGAGCAGTACTTC
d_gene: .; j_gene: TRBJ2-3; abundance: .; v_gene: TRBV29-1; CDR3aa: CSVQLTDTQYF; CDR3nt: TGCAGCGTTCAACTCACAGATACGCAGTATTTT
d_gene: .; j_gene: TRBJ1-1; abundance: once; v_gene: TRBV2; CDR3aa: CASSEAPFTEAFF; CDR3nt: TGTGCCAGCAGTGAAGCGCCTTTCACTGAAGCTTTCTTT
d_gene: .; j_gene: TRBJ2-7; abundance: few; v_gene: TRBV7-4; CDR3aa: CASSLRDADF; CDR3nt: TGTGCCAGCAGCTTACGGGACGCCGACTTC
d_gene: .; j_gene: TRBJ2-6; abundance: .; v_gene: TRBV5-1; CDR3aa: CASSPVVAGANVLTF; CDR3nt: TGCGCCAGCAGCCCCGTAGTAGCTGGGGCCAACGTCCTGACTTTC
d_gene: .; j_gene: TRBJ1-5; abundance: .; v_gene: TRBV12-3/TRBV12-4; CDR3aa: CASSFEGIGNQPQHF; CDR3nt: TGTGCCAGCAGTTTTGAGGGGATAGGCAATCAGCCCCAGCATTTT
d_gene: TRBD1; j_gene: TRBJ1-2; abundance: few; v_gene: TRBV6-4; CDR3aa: CASSDPGTGGAYTF; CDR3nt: TGTGCCAGCAGTGACCCCGGGACAGGGGGAGCCTACACCTTC
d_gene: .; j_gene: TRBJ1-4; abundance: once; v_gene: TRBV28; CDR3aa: CASRTNEKLFF; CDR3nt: TGTGCCAGCAGGACGAATGAAAAACTGTTTTTT
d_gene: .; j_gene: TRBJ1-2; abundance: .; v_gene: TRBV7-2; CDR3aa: CASSLVRADGYTF; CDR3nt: TGTGCCAGCAGCTTAGTCAGGGCCGATGGCTACACCTTC
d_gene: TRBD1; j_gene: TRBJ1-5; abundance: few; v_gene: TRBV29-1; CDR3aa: CSVGQGDTQPQHF; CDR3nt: TGCAGCGTTGGACAGGGCGATACTCAGCCCCAGCATTTT
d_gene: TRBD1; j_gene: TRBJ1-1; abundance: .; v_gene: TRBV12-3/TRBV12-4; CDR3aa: CASSLWDSSNTEAFF; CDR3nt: TGTGCCAGCAGTTTGTGGGACAGTTCGAACACTGAAGCTTTCTTT
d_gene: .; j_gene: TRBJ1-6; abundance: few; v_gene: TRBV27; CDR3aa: CASSPWGSPLHF; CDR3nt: TGTGCCAGCAGTCCGTGGGGGTCACCCCTCCACTTT
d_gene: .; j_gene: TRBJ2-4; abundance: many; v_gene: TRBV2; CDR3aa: CASSPRTFWEAKNIQYF; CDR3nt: TGTGCCAGCAGTCCGCGGACCTTTTGGGAGGCCAAAAACATTCAGTACTTC
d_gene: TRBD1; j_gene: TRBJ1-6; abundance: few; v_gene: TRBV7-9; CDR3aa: CASSSGTGGSNSPLHF; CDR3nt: TGTGCCAGCAGCTCCGGGACAGGGGGTTCGAATTCACCCCTCCACTTT
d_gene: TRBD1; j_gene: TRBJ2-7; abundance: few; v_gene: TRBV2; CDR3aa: CASSVTGSYEQYF; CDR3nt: TGTGCCAGCAGTGTGACAGGGTCCTACGAGCAGTACTTC
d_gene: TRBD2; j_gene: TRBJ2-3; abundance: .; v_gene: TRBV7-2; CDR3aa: CASSPRTSGGLAYTDTQYF; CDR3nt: TGTGCCAGCAGCCCCCGGACTAGCGGGGGCCTTGCCTACACAGATACGCAGTATTTT
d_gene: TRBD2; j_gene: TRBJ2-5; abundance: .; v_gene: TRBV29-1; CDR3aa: CSVEARLAETQYF; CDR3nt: TGCAGCGTTGAAGCTAGACTAGCGGAGACCCAGTACTTC
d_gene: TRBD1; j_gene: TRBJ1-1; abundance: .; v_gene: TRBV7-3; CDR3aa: CASSLTGVVTEAFF; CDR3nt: TGTGCCAGCAGCTTGACAGGGGTGGTCACTGAAGCTTTCTTT
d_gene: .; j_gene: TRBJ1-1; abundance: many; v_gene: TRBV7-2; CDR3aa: CASSATGRTEAFF; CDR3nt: TGTGCCAGCAGCGCTACAGGGCGGACTGAAGCTTTCTTT
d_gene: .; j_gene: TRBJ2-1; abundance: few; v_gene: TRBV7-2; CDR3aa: CASSLRGGNDEQFF; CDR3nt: TGTGCCAGCAGCTTGCGAGGGGGGAATGATGAGCAGTTCTTC
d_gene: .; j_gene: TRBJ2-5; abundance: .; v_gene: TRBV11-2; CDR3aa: CASSLEAEETQYF; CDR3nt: TGTGCCAGCAGCTTAGAGGCGGAGGAGACCCAGTACTTC
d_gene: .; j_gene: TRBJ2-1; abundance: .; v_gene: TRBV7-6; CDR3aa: CASRLGASSNEQFF; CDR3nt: TGTGCTAGCAGGCTGGGGGCTTCTTCCAATGAGCAGTTCTTC
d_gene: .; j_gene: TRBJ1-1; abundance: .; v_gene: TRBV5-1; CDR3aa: CASSFQQGKGLEPEAFF; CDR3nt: TGCGCCAGCAGCTTTCAGCAGGGTAAAGGGTTGGAGCCTGAAGCTTTCTTT
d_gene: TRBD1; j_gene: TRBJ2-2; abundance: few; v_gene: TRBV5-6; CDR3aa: CASSFLGTGDTGELFF; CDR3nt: TGTGCCAGCAGCTTCCTAGGGACAGGGGACACCGGGGAGCTGTTTTTT
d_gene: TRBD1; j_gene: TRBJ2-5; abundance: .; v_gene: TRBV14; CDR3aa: CASSQGITGGETQYF; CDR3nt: TGTGCCAGCAGCCAAGGAATAACAGGGGGAGAGACCCAGTACTTC
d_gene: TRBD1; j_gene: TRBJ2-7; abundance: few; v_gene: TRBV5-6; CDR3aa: CASSPTGTGVAQYF; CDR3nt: TGTGCCAGCAGTCCTACAGGGACAGGGGTAGCGCAGTACTTC
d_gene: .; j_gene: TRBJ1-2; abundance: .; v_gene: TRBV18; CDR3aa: CASSPKKGSYGYTF; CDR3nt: TGTGCCAGCTCACCCAAGAAAGGCTCCTATGGCTACACCTTC
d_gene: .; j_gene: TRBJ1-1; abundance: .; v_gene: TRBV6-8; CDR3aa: CASGKVGSDAFF; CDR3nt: TGTGCCAGCGGGAAGGTGGGGTCGGATGCTTTCTTT
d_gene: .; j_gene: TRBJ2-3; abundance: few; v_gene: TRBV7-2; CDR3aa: CASSSLLGGRTDTQYF; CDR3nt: TGTGCCAGCAGCTCCCTTTTGGGGGGGCGTACAGATACGCAGTATTTT
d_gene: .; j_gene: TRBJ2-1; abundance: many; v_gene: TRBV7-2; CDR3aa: CASSFWWAGKVNEQFF; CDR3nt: TGTGCCAGCAGCTTCTGGTGGGCAGGGAAGGTTAATGAGCAGTTCTTC
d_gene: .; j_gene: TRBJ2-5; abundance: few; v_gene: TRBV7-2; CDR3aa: CASSSTVEGGETQYF; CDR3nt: TGTGCCAGCAGCTCCACGGTAGAGGGCGGAGAGACCCAGTACTTC
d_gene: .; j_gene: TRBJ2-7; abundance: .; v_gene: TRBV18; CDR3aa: CASSPSRGYEQYF; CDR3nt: TGTGCCAGCTCACCGAGCCGGGGCTACGAGCAGTACTTC
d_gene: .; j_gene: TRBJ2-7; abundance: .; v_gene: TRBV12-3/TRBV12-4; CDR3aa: CASSLEQAYEQYF; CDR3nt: TGTGCCAGCAGTTTAGAACAGGCCTACGAGCAGTACTTC
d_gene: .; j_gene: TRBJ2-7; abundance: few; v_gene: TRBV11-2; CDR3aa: CASSSAGNEQYF; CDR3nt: TGTGCCAGCAGCTCCGCCGGTAACGAGCAGTACTTC
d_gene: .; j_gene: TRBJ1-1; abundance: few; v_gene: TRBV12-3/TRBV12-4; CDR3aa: CASRVGVAEAFF; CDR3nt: TGTGCCAGCAGGGTCGGGGTCGCTGAAGCTTTCTTT
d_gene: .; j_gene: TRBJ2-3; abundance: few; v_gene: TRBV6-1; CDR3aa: CASSDTGSTDTQYF; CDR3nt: TGTGCCAGCAGTGATACAGGGAGCACAGATACGCAGTATTTT
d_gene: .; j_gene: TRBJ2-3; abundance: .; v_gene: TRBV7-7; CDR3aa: CASSADTTDTQYF; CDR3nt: TGTGCTAGCAGCGCCGATACTACGGATACGCAGTATTTT
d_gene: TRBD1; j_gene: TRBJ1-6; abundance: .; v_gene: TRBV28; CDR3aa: CASSLLVGQGTSPLHF; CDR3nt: TGTGCCAGCAGTTTATTGGTGGGACAGGGTACTTCACCCCTCCACTTT
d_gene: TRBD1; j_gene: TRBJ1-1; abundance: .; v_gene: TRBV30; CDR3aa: CATRQGGIGTEAFF; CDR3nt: TGTGCCACCCGACAGGGAGGAATCGGCACTGAAGCTTTCTTT
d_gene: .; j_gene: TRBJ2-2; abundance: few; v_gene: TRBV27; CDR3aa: CASSAGWRTGELFF; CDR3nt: TGTGCCAGCAGTGCAGGGTGGAGGACCGGGGAGCTGTTTTTT
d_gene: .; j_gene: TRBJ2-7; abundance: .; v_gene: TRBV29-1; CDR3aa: CSVGLELSYEQYF; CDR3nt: TGCAGCGTTGGGTTAGAACTATCCTACGAGCAGTACTTC
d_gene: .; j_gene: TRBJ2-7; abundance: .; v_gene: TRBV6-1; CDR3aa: CASSEALIPTLYEQHF; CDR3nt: TGTGCCAGCAGTGAAGCTTTAATCCCCACCTTATACGAGCAGCACTTC
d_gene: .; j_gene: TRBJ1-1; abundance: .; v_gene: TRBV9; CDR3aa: CASSTRGTPTEAFF; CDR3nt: TGTGCCAGCAGCACAAGGGGGACCCCCACTGAAGCTTTCTTT
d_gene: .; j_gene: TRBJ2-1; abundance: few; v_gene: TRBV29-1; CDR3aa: CSVEDLGGELAYNEQFF; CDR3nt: TGCAGCGTTGAAGATCTCGGGGGTGAGCTTGCCTACAATGAGCAGTTCTTC
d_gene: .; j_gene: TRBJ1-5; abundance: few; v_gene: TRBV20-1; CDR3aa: CSARDTNQPQHF; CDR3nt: TGCAGTGCCAGGGACACCAATCAGCCCCAGCATTTT
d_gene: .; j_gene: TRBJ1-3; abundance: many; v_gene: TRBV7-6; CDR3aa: CASSAMSWTVSSGNTIYF; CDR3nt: TGTGCCAGCAGCGCGATGTCGTGGACAGTGTCTTCTGGAAACACCATATATTTT
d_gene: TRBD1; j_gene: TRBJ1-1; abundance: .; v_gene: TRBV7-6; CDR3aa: CASSSGQGRLSNTEAFF; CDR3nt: TGTGCCAGCAGCTCCGGACAGGGGCGTCTTTCAAACACTGAAGCTTTCTTT
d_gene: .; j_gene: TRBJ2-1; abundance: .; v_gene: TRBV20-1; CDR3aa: CSASPSRNEQFF; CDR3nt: TGCAGTGCTAGTCCTAGCCGGAATGAGCAGTTCTTC
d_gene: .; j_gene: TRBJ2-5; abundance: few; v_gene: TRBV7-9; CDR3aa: CASSWGRETQYF; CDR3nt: TGTGCCAGCAGCTGGGGTCGAGAGACCCAGTACTTC